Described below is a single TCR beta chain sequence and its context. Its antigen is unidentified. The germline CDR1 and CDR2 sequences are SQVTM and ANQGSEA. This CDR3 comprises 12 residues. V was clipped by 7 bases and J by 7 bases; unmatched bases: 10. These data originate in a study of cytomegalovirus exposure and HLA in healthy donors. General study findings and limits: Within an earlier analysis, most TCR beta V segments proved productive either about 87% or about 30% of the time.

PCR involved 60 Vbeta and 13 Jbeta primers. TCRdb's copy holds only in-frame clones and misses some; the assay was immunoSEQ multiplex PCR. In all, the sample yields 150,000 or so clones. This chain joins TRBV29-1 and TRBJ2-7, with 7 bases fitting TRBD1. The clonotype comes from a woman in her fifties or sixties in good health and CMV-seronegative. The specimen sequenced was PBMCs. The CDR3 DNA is TGCAGCGCTCGACAGGGCCTGGGGGAGCAGTACTTC. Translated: CSARQGLGEQYF.